This passage covers 27 T cell receptor beta chains from one sample sequenced in a study of spatial heterogeneity in lung cancer. TCRdb reprocessed the 5' RACE reads with MiXCR, giving one entry per CDR3 protein. The table includes thousands of distinct CDR3 sequences, just under 55% detected once. Indicated time point: blood at routine non-recurrence follow-up after resection. Specimen: PBMCs, collected at follow-up. These receptors came from a male donor with early-stage non-small cell lung cancer.

This clonotype was seen a single time. In a library made to pick up alpha chains, this beta chain is a stray read with a size that means little. The rearrangement joins TRBV24-1 to TRBJ2-2; D gene unclear. The CDR3 spans 12 residues. Germline values: CDR1 KGHDR, CDR2 SFDVKD. V lost 9 bases and J 7 bases, leaving 11 bases between the germline ends. The CDR3, as DNA: TGTGCCACCGAAACCCACGGCGGGGAGCTGTTTTTT. Translating gives CATETHGGELFF.

A note on this clonotype: Within a library made for alpha chains, this beta chain is off target, and its count is uninformative. The genes are TRBV27 and TRBJ2-4; maybe TRBD2 (6 bases). Per the germline V gene, CDR1 is MNHEY and CDR2 is SMNVEV (reference sequence). CDR3 length: 11 amino acids. The V and J ends lost 9 bases and 8 bases respectively, with 11 bases between them. The CDR3 here is CASGPSDIQYF. The CDR3 bases are TGTGCCAGTGGCCCTAGCGACATTCAGTACTTC.

Notes on this clonotype: This beta chain slipped into a library made for alpha chains as a stray read, so its size is not meaningful. J is TRBJ2-7 and V is TRBV5-1, with D hard to call. With 0 bases removed from V and 2 bases from J, the gap between germline ends came to 12 bases. The CDR3 sequence is 15 residues long. CDR1 and CDR2 (germline): SGHRS, YFSETQ. The CDR3 DNA sequence: TGCGCCAGCAGCTTGGCATTAGGACGGACCTACGAGCAGTACTTC. Amino acid sequence: CASSLALGRTYEQYF.

Details on this clonotype: This beta chain is an unintended read in a library built for alpha chains; its size means little. This sequence joins TRBV10-3 and TRBJ2-2; 8 positions agree with TRBD1. This CDR3 region has 17 residues. V was pared by 8 bases and J by 6 bases, with 17 bases of the junction left unmatched. Germline assignment: CDR1 ENHRY and CDR2 SYGVKD. The chain's CDR3 is CAISPPRGTGPPGELFF. The CDR3 bases are TGTGCCATCTCCCCCCCGCGTGGGACAGGCCCTCCCGGGGAGCTGTTTTTT.

There are a few counts of this clonotype. This beta chain is an off-target read within a library intended for alpha chains, so its frequency means little. The chain has TRBV6-2 or TRBV6-3 and TRBJ2-1, with 8 bases fitting TRBD2. V lost 0 bases to trimming and J lost 6 bases; unmatched junction nucleotides: 7. The CDR3 totals 16 residues. Per the germline V gene, CDR1 is MNHEY and CDR2 is SVGEGT. For the CDR3, the DNA is TGTGCCAGCAGTTACTCTATTCTAGCGGGTTCCAATGAGCAGTTCTTC. The encoded protein is CASSYSILAGSNEQFF.

To note about this clonotype: The size of this beta chain means little, since it is a stray read in a library made for alpha chains. This chain joins TRBV27 and TRBJ2-1, with 9 bases fitting TRBD2. The V segment lost 7 bases and the J segment 6 bases; nucleotides outside the gene matches: 4. Germline CDR1 reads MNHEY; CDR2 reads SMNVEV (reference sequence). The CDR3 extends over 13 amino acids. This CDR3 reads CASNSGSFNEQFF. As DNA, the CDR3 is TGTGCCAGCAATAGCGGGAGCTTCAATGAGCAGTTCTTC.

In this sample, this clonotype turned up a few times. The library was prepared for alpha chains; this beta chain is a stray read, so its frequency means little. The genes are TRBV15 and TRBJ1-5, with D perhaps matching TRBD1 (5 bases). The germline V gene encodes CDR1 LNHNV and CDR2 YYDKDF (reference sequence). V was clipped by 2 bases and J by 8 bases, with 13 bases between them. This CDR3 contains 14 residues. The CDR3 DNA is TGTGCCACCAGCAGACAGGGTTTCTACGAGCCCCAGCATTTT. Residues: CATSRQGFYEPQHF.

On this clonotype: This beta chain is a stray read from a library made for alpha chains; its abundance is not meaningful. The rearrangement joins TRBV5-1 to TRBJ2-3; 8 positions agree with TRBD2. Trimming took 1 base from V and 4 from J; bases not matched to a gene: 5. The CDR3 loop spans 15 amino acids. Germline-derived CDR1 and CDR2 are SGHRS and YFSETQ. The CDR3 spells CASSLNAGGSDTQYF. The CDR3 DNA sequence: TGCGCCAGCAGCTTGAATGCGGGAGGTTCAGATACGCAGTATTTT.

In its sample, this clonotype was seen once. Within a library made for alpha chains, this beta chain is off target, and its count is uninformative. The chain is built from TRBV6-2 or TRBV6-3 and TRBJ2-7, with D possibly matching TRBD2 (5 bases). V shed 2 bases and J shed 11 bases, with 10 bases lying between them. Germline V lookup: CDR1 MNHEY, CDR2 SVGEGT. The length of the CDR3 is 11 residues. The CDR3 reads CASSYLGKKYF. The CDR3 nucleotides are TGTGCCAGCAGTTACCTCGGGAAGAAGTACTTC.

Concerning this clonotype: A library made for alpha chains picked up this beta chain off target, so its size means little. The chain combines TRBV6-6 with TRBJ2-1; perhaps TRBD2 as D (5 bases). This CDR3 has 14 residues. Germline-derived CDR1 and CDR2 are MNHNY and SVGAGI (reference sequence). Trimming took 5 bases from V and 5 from J, leaving 13 bases between them. CDR3 nucleotides: TGTGCCAGCAGTCCCGGACTGAGAAACAATGAGCAGTTCTTC. Translation gives CASSPGLRNNEQFF.

About this clonotype: This beta chain is off target for a library built for alpha chains, so its abundance means little. The V gene is TRBV24-1, the J gene TRBJ1-4, with no clear D. The germline V gene has CDR1 KGHDR and CDR2 SFDVKD. Trimming pared 3 bases from V and 6 bases from J, leaving 10 bases between. This CDR3 region has 14 residues. CDR3 in DNA: TGTGCCACCAGTGATCCGGACCGGGATGAAAAACTGTTTTTT. Translated: CATSDPDRDEKLFF.

Note on this clonotype: The junction does not match germline at one end; this may be a read error. This beta chain represents an off-target read in a library built for alpha chains; its size is of limited meaning. The CDR3, as DNA: TGCAGCGTGCTGAGGACTAGCGGGATGGGGTTC. Residues: CSVLRTSGMGF. This chain links TRBV29-1 with TRBJ2-1, with 12 bases lining up with TRBD2. Looked up from germline, CDR1 is SQVTM and CDR2 is ANQGSEA. This CDR3 contains 11 residues.

Concerning this clonotype itself: This beta chain represents an off-target read in a library built for alpha chains; its size is of limited meaning. The V gene is TRBV5-1, the J gene TRBJ2-1, with D maybe TRBD2 (5 bases). Germline CDR1 SGHRS, CDR2 YFSETQ. V was shortened by 1 base and J by 10 bases, with 24 bases between the two germline ends. The CDR3 runs to 17 residues. The CDR3 region has the DNA TGCGCCAGCAGCTTGTGGGGTAGAGAGGGAACGGCGACCGAGCAGTTCTTC. Protein product: CASSLWGREGTATEQFF. Based on the CDR3 plus reference TRBV5-1 and TRBJ2-1, the full variable domain is KAGVTQTPRYLIKTRGQQVTLSCSPISGHRSVSWYQQTPGQGLQFLFEYFSETQRNKGNFPGRFSGRQFSNSRSEMNVSTLELGDSALYLCASSLWGREGTATEQFFGPGTRLTVL.

This clonotype has more than one count but fewer than ten. The size of this beta chain means little, since it is a stray read in a library made for alpha chains. CDR3 loop: CASSSRQGGLGEFF. Written as DNA, the CDR3 is TGTGCCAGCAGCTCTCGACAGGGGGGTTTGGGTGAGTTCTTC. This chain links TRBV7-2 with TRBJ2-1; 9 nucleotides match TRBD1. The germline V gene encodes CDR1 SGHTA and CDR2 FQGNSA. V shed 4 bases, J shed 14 bases, and the junction held 12 bases outside the gene matches. The CDR3 has 14 amino acids.

A word on this clonotype: This beta chain is an off-target read within a library intended for alpha chains, so its frequency means little. The CDR3 is CSAIPRGGNEQFF. The CDR3 bases are TGCAGTGCTATCCCCCGTGGCGGCAATGAGCAGTTCTTC. This chain connects TRBV20-1 to TRBJ2-1; the D is unclear. The length of the CDR3 is 13 residues. Per germline, CDR1 DFQATT and CDR2 SNEGSKA (reference sequence). Trimming left V 4 bases short and J 6 bases short, with 13 bases between.

As to this clonotype: This beta chain is a stray sequence in a library constructed for alpha chains; its clone size is not meaningful. This rearrangement joins TRBV7-6 to TRBJ2-3; tentative D call: TRBD2 (7 bases). V gave up 8 bases and J gave up 2 bases, with 14 bases separating them. The germline V gene has CDR1 SGHVS and CDR2 FNYEAQ. This CDR3 comprises 14 residues. The CDR3 nucleotides are TGTGCCAGCGTGAGGGGGGGCGACACAGATACGCAGTATTTT. This encodes CASVRGGDTDTQYF.

Remarks on this clonotype: This beta chain represents an off-target read in a library built for alpha chains; its size is of limited meaning. The CDR3 coding sequence is TGCAGTGCTAGGCCCCGGGGACTAGCGGGAACAGATACGCAGTATTTT. It is translated as CSARPRGLAGTDTQYF. The V call is TRBV20-1, the J call TRBJ2-3, with 13 bases that match TRBD2. J was trimmed by 3 bases and V by 3 bases; bases with no gene match: 6. The CDR3 has 16 amino acids. Germline values: CDR1 DFQATT, CDR2 SNEGSKA (reference sequence).

This clonotype was counted only a few times. Found in a library prepared for alpha chains, this beta chain is an off-target read, and its abundance has little meaning. The chain combines TRBV20-1 with TRBJ2-1; D is uncertain. The CDR3 is 17 residues long. Germline values: CDR1 DFQATT, CDR2 SNEGSKA (reference sequence). V lost 3 bases, J lost 0 bases, and 18 bases lay in between. For the CDR3, the DNA is TGCAGTGCTAGTGATTCCCCCATCTCAATCTCCTACAATGAGCAGTTCTTC. The encoded protein is CSASDSPISISYNEQFF.

This clonotype was observed a few times. This beta chain is off target for a library built for alpha chains, so its abundance means little. The CDR3 loop reads CASSLVGTGGDQPQHF. The CDR3 region has the DNA TGTGCCAGCAGCTTAGTTGGGACAGGAGGCGATCAGCCCCAGCATTTT. The V call is TRBV7-2, the J call TRBJ1-5, with 8 positions matching TRBD1. Germline CDR1 and CDR2: SGHTA and FQGNSA. This CDR3 spans 16 amino acids. Unmatched junction bases numbered 7, after V lost 1 base and J lost 5 bases.

Remarks on this clonotype: This beta chain is an off-target read within a library intended for alpha chains, so its frequency means little. J is TRBJ2-7 and V is TRBV28, with TRBD2 matching 9 bases. After removal of 3 bases from V and 5 bases from J, the junction contained 11 bases not matched to a gene. Looked up from germline, CDR1 is MDHEN and CDR2 is SYDVKM. The CDR3 is 16 amino acids. The CDR3 nucleotides are TGTGCCAGCAGTTTCTCCGGGAGCGGGAGGAACAACGAGCAGTACTTC. Its protein is CASSFSGSGRNNEQYF.

This clonotype was observed a handful of times. In a library made to pick up alpha chains, this beta chain is a stray read with a size that means little. The genes are TRBV4-2 and TRBJ2-7; the D gene is possibly TRBD1 (5 bases). V dropped 5 bases and J dropped 0 bases, with 11 bases sitting between them. The CDR3 length is 14 residues. Germline V CDR1 and CDR2: LGHNA, YNFKEQ. CDR3: CASSSQGYSYEQYF. In DNA form, the CDR3 reads TGTGCCAGCAGCTCCCAGGGTTACTCCTACGAGCAGTACTTC.

As for this clonotype: Found in a library prepared for alpha chains, this beta chain is an off-target read, and its abundance has little meaning. V usage is TRBV7-9 and J usage is TRBJ1-5; D might be TRBD1 (5 bases). The CDR3 length is 12 residues. The V gene's germline CDR1 is SEHNR and CDR2 FQNEAQ (reference sequence). V was pared by 5 bases and J by 4 bases, with 6 bases between. The CDR3 spells CASSPGNQPQHF. In nucleotides, the CDR3 is TGTGCCAGCAGCCCAGGGAATCAGCCCCAGCATTTT.

About this clonotype: Little can be read into the size of this beta chain, an off-target read in a library designed for alpha chains. The chain carries TRBV15 and TRBJ1-5; D unresolved. The V gene lost 0 bases and the J gene lost 0 bases, with 12 bases spanning the gap. CDR3 size: 17 residues. Germline CDR1 and CDR2: LNHNV and YYDKDF (reference sequence). The CDR3 nucleotides read TGTGCCACCAGCAGAGACAAATGGGATTTTAGCAATCAGCCCCAGCATTTT. Translation gives CATSRDKWDFSNQPQHF.

A remark on this clonotype: This beta chain turned up in a library designed for alpha chains; as an off-target read, its abundance says little. The CDR3, as DNA: TGTGCCAGCAGGGGTTCGAGAGGGAGTCATGGCTACACCTTC. Its protein product is CASRGSRGSHGYTF. This chain connects TRBV6-5 to TRBJ1-2, with no clear D. V was cut by 6 bases and J by 6 bases, with 17 bases left in between. The CDR3 covers 14 residues. Germline V gives CDR1 MNHEY, CDR2 SVGAGI.

Regarding this clonotype: Since the library was made to target alpha chains, this beta chain is a stray read and its abundance is not meaningful. The V gene is TRBV14, the J gene TRBJ2-1; D is perhaps TRBD1 (6 bases). Trimming cost V 4 bases and J 8 bases, with 12 bases left between them. Germline V gives CDR1 SGHDN, CDR2 FVKESK. There are 13 residues in the CDR3. The CDR3 nucleotides read TGTGCCAGCAGCCGACCGACAGGCGATGAGCAGTTCTTC. It is translated as CASSRPTGDEQFF.

A remark on this clonotype: This beta chain is an unintended read in a library built for alpha chains; its size means little. J is TRBJ1-2 and V is TRBV20-1; D is uncertain. V was cut by 3 bases and J by 6 bases, with 14 bases left in between. Germline assignment: CDR1 DFQATT and CDR2 SNEGSKA (reference sequence). The CDR3 length is 13 residues. The CDR3 nucleotides are TGCAGTGCTAGCCCCTACCACTCTGATGGCTACACCTTC. Translating gives CSASPYHSDGYTF.

Comment on this clonotype: This beta chain is an unintended read in a library built for alpha chains; its size means little. This chain connects TRBV5-1 to TRBJ2-5; tentative D call: TRBD2 (6 bases). The germline gives CDR1 SGHRS, CDR2 YFSETQ. The length of the CDR3 is 14 residues. Trimming cost V 4 bases and J 2 bases, with 12 bases left between them. As DNA, the CDR3 is TGCGCCAGCAGCGGGGACTCCAATCAAGAGACCCAGTACTTC. It encodes CASSGDSNQETQYF.